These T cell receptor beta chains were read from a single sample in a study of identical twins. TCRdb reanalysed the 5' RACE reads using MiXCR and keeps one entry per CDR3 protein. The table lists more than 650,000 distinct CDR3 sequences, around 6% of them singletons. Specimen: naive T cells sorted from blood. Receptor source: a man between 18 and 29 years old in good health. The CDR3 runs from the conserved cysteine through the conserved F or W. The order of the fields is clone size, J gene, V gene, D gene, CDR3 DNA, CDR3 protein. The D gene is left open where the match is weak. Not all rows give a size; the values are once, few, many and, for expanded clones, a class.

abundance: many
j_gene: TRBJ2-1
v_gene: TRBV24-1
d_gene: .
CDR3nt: TGTGCCACCAGTGATTCCCCCAGTCAGAAGCAGTTCTTC
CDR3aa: CATSDSPSQKQFF

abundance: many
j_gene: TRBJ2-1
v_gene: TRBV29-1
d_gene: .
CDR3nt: TGCAGCGCCAGAAGGGACACTAGCAATGAGCAGTTCTTC
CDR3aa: CSARRDTSNEQFF

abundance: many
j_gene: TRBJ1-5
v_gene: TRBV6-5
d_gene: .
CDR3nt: TGTGCCAGCAGTTACGGGACTGCGGGCAATCAGCCCCAGCATTTT
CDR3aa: CASSYGTAGNQPQHF

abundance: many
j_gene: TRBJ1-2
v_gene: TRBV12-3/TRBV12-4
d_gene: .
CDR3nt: TGTGCCAGCAGTTTTATCTCTGGCTACACCTTC
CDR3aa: CASSFISGYTF

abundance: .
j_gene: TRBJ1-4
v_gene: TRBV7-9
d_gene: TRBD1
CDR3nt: TGTGCCAGCAGCTTAGACCCAGGGGGCGCCCCTAATGAAAAACAGTTTTTT
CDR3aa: CASSLDPGGAPNEKQFF

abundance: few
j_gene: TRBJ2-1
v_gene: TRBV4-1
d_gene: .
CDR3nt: TGCGCCAGCAGCAATCCCCGGACACCTGAACCCGGGAATGAGCAGTTCTTC
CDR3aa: CASSNPRTPEPGNEQFF

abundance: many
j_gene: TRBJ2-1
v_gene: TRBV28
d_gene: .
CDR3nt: TGTGCCAGCAGTCGGGGGACGCCGGACAATGAGCAGTTCTTC
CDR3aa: CASSRGTPDNEQFF

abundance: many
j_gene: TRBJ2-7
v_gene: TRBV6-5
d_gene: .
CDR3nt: TGTGCCAGCAGTTACGAGCGACCGCCCAGATACGAGCAGTACTTC
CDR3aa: CASSYERPPRYEQYF

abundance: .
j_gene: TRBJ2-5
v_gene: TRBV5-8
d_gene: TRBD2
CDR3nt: TGTGCCAGCAGCTTGAAGGGACTAGCGGGAGTGAAAGAGACCCAGTACTTC
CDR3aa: CASSLKGLAGVKETQYF

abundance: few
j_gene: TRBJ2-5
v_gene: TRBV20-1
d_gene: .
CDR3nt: TGCAGTGCTGTCTGGGGGTCTCGAGAGACCCAGTACTTC
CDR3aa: CSAVWGSRETQYF

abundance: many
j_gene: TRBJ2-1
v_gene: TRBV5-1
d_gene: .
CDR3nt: TGCGCCAGCAGCTCGGGCGGCGGGATCTACAATGAGCAGTTCTTC
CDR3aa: CASSSGGGIYNEQFF

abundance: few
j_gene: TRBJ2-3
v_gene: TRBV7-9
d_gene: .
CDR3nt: TGTGCCAGCAGCTTAGGATTGGCCCCGTGGGATACGCAGTATTTT
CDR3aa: CASSLGLAPWDTQYF

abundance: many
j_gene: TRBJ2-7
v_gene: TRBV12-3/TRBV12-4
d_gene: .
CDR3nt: TGTGCCAGCAGCACACACAGGTACGAGCAGTACTTC
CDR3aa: CASSTHRYEQYF

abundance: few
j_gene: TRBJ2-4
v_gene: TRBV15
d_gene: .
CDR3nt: TGTGCCACCAGCAGAGATCATAATTCAAGCAGGGCTTGGGTCAAAAACATTCAGTACTTC
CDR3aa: CATSRDHNSSRAWVKNIQYF

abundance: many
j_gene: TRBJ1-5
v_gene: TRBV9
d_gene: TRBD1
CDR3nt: TGTGCCAGCAGCGTTGGAGGGCCAACCGGGACAGGGAACAATCAGCCCCAGCATTTT
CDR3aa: CASSVGGPTGTGNNQPQHF

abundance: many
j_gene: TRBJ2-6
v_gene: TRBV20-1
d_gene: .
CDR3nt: TGCAGTGCCATATCTGGGGCCAACGTCCTGACTTTC
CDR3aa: CSAISGANVLTF

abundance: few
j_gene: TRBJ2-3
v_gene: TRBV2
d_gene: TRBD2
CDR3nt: TGTGCCAGCAGTTTCCTAGCGGGGGATAGCACAGATACGCAGTATTTT
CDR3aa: CASSFLAGDSTDTQYF

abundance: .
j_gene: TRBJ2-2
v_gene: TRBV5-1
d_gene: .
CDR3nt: TGCGCCAGCAGCCCCGGTGGTCAGGCGAACACCGGGGAGCTGTTTTTT
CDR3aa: CASSPGGQANTGELFF

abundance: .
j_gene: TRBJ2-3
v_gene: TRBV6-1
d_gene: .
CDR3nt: TGTGCCAGCAGGGCCCAAGGAGATAGTGATACGCAGTATTTT
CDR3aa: CASRAQGDSDTQYF

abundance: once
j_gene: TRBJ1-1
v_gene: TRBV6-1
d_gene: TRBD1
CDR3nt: TGTGCCAGCAGCCCGACAGGGTTTGGCACTGAAGCTTTCTTT
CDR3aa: CASSPTGFGTEAFF

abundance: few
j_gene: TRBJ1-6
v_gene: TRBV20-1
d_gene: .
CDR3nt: TGCAGTGCTGGGAGGGATTCACCCCTCCACTTT
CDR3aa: CSAGRDSPLHF

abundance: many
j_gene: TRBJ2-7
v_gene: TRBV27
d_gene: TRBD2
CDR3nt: TGTGCCAGCAGTTCCCCTCCGGGACTAGCGCAGAGAGACAACGAGCAGTACTTC
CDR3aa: CASSSPPGLAQRDNEQYF

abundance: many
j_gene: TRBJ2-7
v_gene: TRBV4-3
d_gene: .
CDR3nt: TGCGCCAGCAGCCAAGATTTAAATCCCTATGACGAGCAGTACTTC
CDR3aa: CASSQDLNPYDEQYF

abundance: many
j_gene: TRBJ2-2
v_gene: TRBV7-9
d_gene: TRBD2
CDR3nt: TGTGCCAGCACGATAGCGGGAGGAGGGACCGGGGAGCTGTTTTTT
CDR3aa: CASTIAGGGTGELFF

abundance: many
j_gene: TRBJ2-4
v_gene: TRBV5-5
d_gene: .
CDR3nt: TGTGCCAGCAGCTTTCTGGGGTTAAGGACCATTCAGTACTTC
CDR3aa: CASSFLGLRTIQYF

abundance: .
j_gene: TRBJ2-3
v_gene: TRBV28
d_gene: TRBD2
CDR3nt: TGTGCCAGCAGCACCGGGACTAGCGGTACGCAGTATTTT
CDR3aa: CASSTGTSGTQYF

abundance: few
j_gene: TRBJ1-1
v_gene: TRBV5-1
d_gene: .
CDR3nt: TGCGCCAGCAGCCCACAGACCGGGACGAACACTGAAGCTTTCTTT
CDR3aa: CASSPQTGTNTEAFF

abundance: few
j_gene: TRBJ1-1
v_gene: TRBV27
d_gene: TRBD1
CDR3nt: TGTGCCAGCAGTGTCACAGGGGCGCCTGAAGCTTTCTTT
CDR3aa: CASSVTGAPEAFF

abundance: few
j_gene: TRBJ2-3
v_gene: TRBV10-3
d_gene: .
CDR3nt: TGTGCCATCAGTGTGGTGGGTGCAGCACAGGATACGCAGTATTTT
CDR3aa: CAISVVGAAQDTQYF

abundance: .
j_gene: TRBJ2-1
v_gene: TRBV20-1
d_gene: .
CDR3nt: TGCAGTGCTAGGCCCCCTAGAGTTTACAATGAGCAGTTCTTC
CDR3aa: CSARPPRVYNEQFF

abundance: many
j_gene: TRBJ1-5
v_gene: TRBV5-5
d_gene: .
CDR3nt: TGTGCCAGCAGTCAGGACCTGGTGAATCAGCCCCAGCATTTT
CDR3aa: CASSQDLVNQPQHF

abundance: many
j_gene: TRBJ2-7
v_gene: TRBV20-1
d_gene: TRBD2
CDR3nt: TGCAGTGCTAGAGATCTAGGCGGGAGGACCTACGAGCAGTACTTC
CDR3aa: CSARDLGGRTYEQYF

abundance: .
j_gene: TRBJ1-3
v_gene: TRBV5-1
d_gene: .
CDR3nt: TGCGCCAGCAGCTTATCCGGAACCCGCTCTGGAAACACCATATATTTT
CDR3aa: CASSLSGTRSGNTIYF